Below, one T cell receptor beta chain is given with its context. The antigen is unknown. In the PCR, 60 Vbeta and 13 Jbeta primers were used. Assay: immunoSEQ multiplex PCR; the TCRdb copy retains only in-frame clones and omits some. The table lists about 130,000 clones. The entry originates in a study of cytomegalovirus exposure and HLA in healthy donors. General observations from the study: The study designated 150 to 200 TCR beta chains cytomegalovirus-associated.

V was cut by 3 bases and J by 7 bases, with 12 bases left in between. The CDR3 length is 13 residues. Germline V gives CDR1 MNHNS, CDR2 SASEGT. The clonotype comes from a woman aged 40 to 50 in good health and CMV-seropositive. The J gene is TRBJ1-1, the V gene TRBV6-1, with a weak D call TRBD1 (6 bases). Material for sequencing was PBMCs. The CDR3 DNA reads TGTGCCAGCAGTGATAACAGGGTTGGTGAAGCTTTCTTT. Protein: CASSDNRVGEAFF.